The 32 T cell receptor beta chains in this list originate from one sample, sequenced in a study of T cell responses to AZD1222 COVID-19 vaccine. Sequencing was performed with immunoSEQ multiplex PCR; in TCRdb, only in-frame clones are kept and a portion is missing. The repertoire holds about 120,000 clones, with about 86% as singletons. The starting material was peripheral blood, obtained 28 days after the second AZD1222 dose. These receptors were obtained from an adult who received the AZD1222 COVID-19 vaccine.

The chain links TRBV7-8 to TRBJ1-6; D is possibly TRBD1 (6 bases). The V end was cut by 1 base, the J end by 7 bases, with 11 bases between. Germline lookup yields CDR1 SGHVS and CDR2 FQNEAQ. The CDR3 runs to 15 residues. The CDR3 sequence is CASSLVGRGNSPLHF. CDR3 nucleotide sequence: TGTGCCAGCAGCTTAGTGGGCAGGGGAAATTCACCCCTCCACTTT.

This sequence joins TRBV19 and TRBJ1-5; no clear D gene. V lost 3 bases to trimming and J lost 0 bases, with 12 bases between them. CDR3 length: 16 amino acids. The germline gives CDR1 LNHDA, CDR2 SQIVND (reference sequence). This CDR3 reads CASSILAASSNQPQHF. The DNA for the CDR3 is TGTGCCAGTAGTATTTTGGCAGCGTCTAGCAATCAGCCCCAGCATTTT.

This clone appeared once. The rearrangement links TRBV3-1 (or the pseudogene TRBV3-2) to TRBJ2-3, with 10 bases identical to TRBD2. V was pared by 1 base and J by 5 bases, with 6 bases of the junction left unmatched. The CDR3 sequence is 16 residues long. Germline V gene lookup returns CDR1 LGHDT and CDR2 YNNKEL (reference sequence). CDR3 region: CASSQVRASGGDTQYF. The CDR3 DNA reads TGTGCCAGCAGCCAAGTTAGGGCTAGCGGGGGAGATACGCAGTATTTT.

The chain recombines TRBV30 with TRBJ1-5; TRBD1 matches 7 bases. The V gene end was trimmed by 5 bases and the J gene end by 3 bases; junction bases not matched to a gene: 1. This CDR3 is 12 amino acids long. CDR1 is GTSNPN and CDR2 is SVGIG in the germline V gene (reference sequence). The CDR3 region has the DNA TGTGCCTGGGGGACAGTCAATCAGCCCCAGCATTTT. Amino acids: CAWGTVNQPQHF.

CDR3 coding DNA: TGTGCCAGCAGCTTAAGTCAATCCTACGAGCAGTACTTC. Residues: CASSLSQSYEQYF. V is TRBV11-2 and J is TRBJ2-7; D is uncertain. Trimming left V 2 bases short and J 1 base short, with 6 bases between. The germline gives CDR1 SGHAT, CDR2 FQNNGV. This CDR3 is built from 13 residues.

The rearrangement links TRBV10-2 to TRBJ1-1; D unresolved. Trimming took 6 bases from V and 1 from J, leaving 3 bases between them. This CDR3 has 11 residues. Germline loops: CDR1 WSHSY, CDR2 SAAADI. The CDR3 is CASSTNTEAFF. The CDR3 bases are TGCGCCAGCAGCACGAACACTGAAGCTTTCTTT.

The chain is built from TRBV6-2 or TRBV6-3 and TRBJ2-7; TRBD2 matches at 9 bases. Trimming took 0 bases from V and 2 from J; bases not matched to a gene: 2. The CDR3 is made up of 15 amino acids. Germline loops: CDR1 MNHEY, CDR2 SVGEGT. The CDR3 here is CASSYSVAGAYEQYF. The DNA for the CDR3 is TGTGCCAGCAGTTACTCTGTAGCGGGAGCCTACGAGCAGTACTTC.

This chain connects TRBV12-3 or TRBV12-4 to TRBJ1-1; D unclear. Trimming stripped 6 bases from V and 3 bases from J, with 11 bases between. The CDR3 extends over 13 amino acids. CDR3 in DNA: TGTGCCAGCAGCGCCGATGGGGACACTGAAGCTTTCTTT. Its protein product is CASSADGDTEAFF.

V and J are TRBV30 and TRBJ1-5; D is perhaps TRBD1 (6 bases). The CDR3 extends over 13 amino acids. Germline loops: CDR1 GTSNPN, CDR2 SVGIG (reference sequence). V was cut by 3 bases and J by 6 bases, with 12 bases left in between. CDR3 sequence reads: CAWSKGGLQPQHF. The CDR3 region has the DNA TGTGCCTGGAGCAAGGGGGGACTTCAGCCCCAGCATTTT.

The chain links TRBV7-6 to TRBJ1-5; D perhaps matches TRBD1 (5 bases). Trimming removed 1 base from V and 7 bases from J, with 14 bases in between. Looked up from germline, CDR1 is SGHVS and CDR2 is FNYEAQ. The CDR3 extends over 15 amino acids. The CDR3 nucleotides are TGTGCCAGCAGCTTAGGGTCCGCTACAGGACAGCCCCAGCATTTT. This translates into CASSLGSATGQPQHF.

This chain connects TRBV9 to TRBJ1-5; D uncertain. The CDR3 contains 15 residues. The V end was cut by 5 bases, the J end by 3 bases, with 15 bases between. Germline-derived CDR1 and CDR2 are SGDLS and YYNGEE. Here the CDR3 DNA reads TGTGCCAGCAGTCTGGACGGACGGAACAATCAGCCCCAGCATTTT. The encoded protein is CASSLDGRNNQPQHF.

This clone showed up just a few times. This CDR3 reads CASSPRDFHGYF. The DNA for the CDR3 is TGTGCCAGCAGTCCGCGGGACTTTCACGGGTACTTC. The chain is built from TRBV28 and TRBJ2-7; TRBD2 might be the D (6 bases). Germline V gives CDR1 MDHEN, CDR2 SYDVKM. V was trimmed by 5 bases and J by 12 bases, leaving 17 bases between them. This CDR3 spans 12 amino acids.

The chain joins TRBV9 to TRBJ2-7; TRBD2 aligns across 7 bases. The CDR3 is 15 residues long. V shed 0 bases and J 6 bases; nucleotides not matched to a gene: 9. Germline-derived CDR1 and CDR2 are SGDLS and YYNGEE. The chain's CDR3 is CASSVGGSRGSEQYF. In DNA form, the CDR3 reads TGTGCCAGCAGCGTAGGCGGGAGTCGAGGTAGCGAGCAGTACTTC.

This chain uses TRBV3-1 (or the pseudogene TRBV3-2) with TRBJ2-7; D is undetermined. Germline CDR1 and CDR2: LGHDT and YNNKEL (reference sequence). The V end was cut by 3 bases, the J end by 6 bases, with 12 bases between. The CDR3 has 13 amino acids. CDR3 in amino acids: CASSHPRKGEQYF. CDR3 nucleotides: TGTGCCAGCAGCCATCCCAGGAAGGGCGAGCAGTACTTC.

This clone was counted a few times. This chain connects TRBV15 to TRBJ2-7; 9 bases match TRBD1. CDR3 length: 15 residues. V lost 1 base to trimming and J lost 1 base; unmatched junction nucleotides: 2. Germline V CDR1 and CDR2: LNHNV, YYDKDF (reference sequence). CDR3 sequence reads: CATSRGTGESYEQYF. The CDR3 nucleotides read TGTGCCACCAGCAGAGGGACAGGGGAGTCCTACGAGCAGTACTTC.

The genes are TRBV7-6 and TRBJ1-5, with D unresolved. This CDR3 spans 15 amino acids. From germline, CDR1 is SGHVS and CDR2 FNYEAQ. Trimming cost V 5 bases and J 2 bases, with 13 bases left between them. The CDR3 region has the DNA TGTGCCAGCAGCCCCTCTCCCTCCGGCAATCAGCCCCAGCATTTT. Encoded protein: CASSPSPSGNQPQHF.

The gene calls are TRBV6-1 and TRBJ2-7; 10 bases match TRBD1. This CDR3 has 15 amino acids. The V gene end was trimmed by 1 base and the J gene end by 0 bases; junction bases not matched to a gene: 0. Germline V lookup: CDR1 MNHNS, CDR2 SASEGT. The DNA for the CDR3 is TGTGCCAGCAGTGAAGGGACAGGGGGCTCCTACGAGCAGTACTTC. It translates to CASSEGTGGSYEQYF.

V gene TRBV6-5 combines with J gene TRBJ1-4; D may be TRBD1 (6 bases). The CDR3 contains 16 residues. The germline gives CDR1 MNHEY, CDR2 SVGAGI. V was pared by 4 bases and J by 6 bases, with 18 bases between. In nucleotides, the CDR3 is TGTGCCAGCAGTTGGGCAAGGGGGGGTGGATATGAAAAACTGTTTTTT. Translated, it gives CASSWARGGGYEKLFF.

This clone was recorded once. The chain carries TRBV9 and TRBJ2-7; D may be TRBD1 (6 bases). This CDR3 has 15 residues. Germline assignment: CDR1 SGDLS and CDR2 YYNGEE. Trimming took off 3 bases at V and 2 bases at J, with 15 bases between the two ends. CDR3 sequence (DNA): TGTGCCAGCAGCGGAGAGGGGGTACTCACCTACGAGCAGTACTTC. Translated, it gives CASSGEGVLTYEQYF.

The rearrangement uses TRBV11-2 and TRBJ1-3, with no clear D. Between the trimmed V and J ends, which lost 5 bases and 1 base, there was a span of 18 bases. The germline CDR1 and CDR2 sequences are SGHAT and FQNNGV. The CDR3 consists of 17 residues. The DNA for the CDR3 is TGTGCCAGCAGCCTGGACTGGATTTCCGATTCTGGAAACACCATATATTTT. Encoded protein: CASSLDWISDSGNTIYF.

The chain carries TRBV19 and TRBJ1-1, with 8 nucleotides matching TRBD1. The germline V gene encodes CDR1 LNHDA and CDR2 SQIVND (reference sequence). Losses at the gene ends were 5 bases for V and 4 bases for J; bases not matched to a gene: 9. CDR3 length: 15 residues. This chain's CDR3 is CASSALGQGSTEAFF. CDR3 DNA sequence: TGTGCCAGTAGTGCTCTAGGACAGGGAAGCACTGAAGCTTTCTTT.

The chain links TRBV25-1 to TRBJ2-3, with D tentatively TRBD1 (6 bases). Germline CDR1 is MGHDK and CDR2 is SYGVNS. There are 13 residues in the CDR3. The CDR3 loop reads CLPGVEVADTQYF. The CDR3 DNA reads as TGTTTACCAGGGGTGGAAGTAGCAGATACGCAGTATTTT. The whole variable domain, remainder taken from reference TRBV25-1 and TRBJ2-3, is EADIYQTPRYLVIGTGKKITLECSQTMGHDKMYWYQQDPGMELHLIHYSYGVNSTEKGDLSSESTVSRIRTEHFPLTLESARPSHTSQYLCLPGVEVADTQYFGPGTRLTVL.

This clone came up once. The chain joins TRBV9 to TRBJ1-1, with 10 bases matching TRBD1. The CDR3 has 17 residues. The V and J ends lost 4 bases and 4 bases, in that order; junction bases with no gene match: 13. The V gene's germline CDR1 is SGDLS and CDR2 YYNGEE. The CDR3 DNA reads as TGTGCCAGCAGCCCACATGAGACAGGGGGCGGATTCACTGAAGCTTTCTTT. This sequence encodes CASSPHETGGGFTEAFF.

Remarks on this clone: The conserved closing phenylalanine or tryptophan is absent in this CDR3, likely reflecting a read error. No DNA is shown, since the ends of the CDR3 on it are uncertain; the CDR3 is the one TCRdb lists. The chain combines TRBV7-9 with TRBJ2-2; the table's D call TRBD1 went unverified against the DNA. The CDR3 has 11 residues if both end residues are counted. The germline V gene has CDR1 SEHNR and CDR2 FQNEAQ (reference sequence). The CDR3 protein is CASSFSTGFLI.

The J gene is TRBJ2-7, the V gene TRBV7-2; 10 bases map to TRBD1. The CDR3 loop spans 14 amino acids. The germline CDR1 and CDR2 sequences are SGHTA and FQGNSA. The V gene end was trimmed by 5 bases and the J gene end by 3 bases; junction bases not matched to a gene: 4. As DNA, the CDR3 is TGTGCCAGCAGCCCGAGGGACAGGGGCTACGAGCAGTACTTC. The encoded protein is CASSPRDRGYEQYF.

About this clone: The germline gene is not matched at one end of the junction; a read error may be the cause. J is TRBJ1-1 and V is TRBV6-1; D might be TRBD1 (6 bases). The CDR3 is 14 residues long. Germline-derived CDR1 and CDR2 are MNHNS and SASEGT. Here the CDR3 reads CASSQATGFTEAFF. In DNA form, the CDR3 reads TGTGCCAGCAGTCAAGCCACAGGGTTCACTGAAGCTTTCTTT.

CDR3 sequence reads: CASRPGLAGAIEQYF. CDR3 coding DNA: TGTGCCAGCAGACCGGGACTAGCGGGGGCAATCGAGCAGTACTTC. The chain employs TRBV6-5 and TRBJ2-7; 14 bases align to TRBD2. The V gene's germline CDR1 is MNHEY and CDR2 SVGAGI. V dropped 6 bases and J dropped 6; count of bases not matched to a gene: 7. The CDR3 has 15 amino acids.

This clone showed up just once. The gene calls are TRBV6-2 or TRBV6-3 and TRBJ1-1, with 10 bases identical to TRBD1. V shed 6 bases, J shed 5 bases, and the junction held 6 bases outside the gene matches. This CDR3 spans 14 amino acids. Germline V gene lookup returns CDR1 MNHEY and CDR2 SVGEGT. CDR3 coding DNA: TGTGCCAGCAGCCGGGACAGGGGACGAACTGAAGCTTTCTTT. This translates into CASSRDRGRTEAFF.

V gene TRBV7-9 combines with J gene TRBJ2-1, with D unclear. Germline CDR1 and CDR2: SEHNR and FQNEAQ (reference sequence). The CDR3 length is 14 residues. The V end lost 7 bases, the J end lost 5 bases, and 15 bases lay between the germline ends. CDR3 DNA sequence: TGTGCCAGCACCCTGAGTGGGAACCACAATGAGCAGTTCTTC. It yields the protein CASTLSGNHNEQFF.

This sequence joins TRBV19 and TRBJ2-1, with a weak D call TRBD1 (6 bases). The CDR3 is 16 residues long. Germline assignment: CDR1 LNHDA and CDR2 SQIVND (reference sequence). With 3 bases removed from V and 7 bases from J, the gap between germline ends came to 19 bases. CDR3 DNA sequence: TGTGCCAGTAGTATGACAGGCCTCACCAAACAAAATGAGCAGTTCTTC. Residues: CASSMTGLTKQNEQFF. The full variable domain, its missing parts supplied by reference TRBV19 and TRBJ2-1, is DGGITQSPKYLFRKEGQNVTLSCEQNLNHDAMYWYRQDPGQGLRLIYYSQIVNDFQKGDIAEGYSVSREKKESFPLTVTSAQKNPTAFYLCASSMTGLTKQNEQFFGPGTRLTVL.

This sequence joins TRBV5-1 and TRBJ1-3; no definite D call. Germline-derived CDR1 and CDR2 are SGHRS and YFSETQ. This CDR3 is 15 amino acids long. Trimming pared 0 bases from V and 0 bases from J, leaving 7 bases between. The CDR3 DNA sequence: TGCGCCAGCAGCTTGGCTGCGGGCTCTGGAAACACCATATATTTT. Encoded protein: CASSLAAGSGNTIYF.

This chain joins TRBV12-5 and TRBJ1-3; 8 positions agree with TRBD1. This CDR3 is built from 15 residues. Germline V gene data show CDR1 as LGHNT and CDR2 as FRNRAP. V was pared by 6 bases and J by 8 bases, with 12 bases of the junction left unmatched. The CDR3 coding sequence is TGTGCTAGTGGCCAATCGACAGGGGATCGTGACACCATATATTTT. It is translated as CASGQSTGDRDTIYF.